This T cell receptor beta chain was identified in a study of blood T cell repertoires in COVID-19. The overall study: Samples came from the United States, Italy and Spain, spanning acute and convalescent COVID-19.

CDR1 is SGHVS, CDR2 FNYEAQ, per germline. The length of the CDR3 is 12 residues. Between the trimmed V and J ends, which lost 5 bases and 0 bases, there was a span of 3 bases. Profiling relied on immunoSEQ multiplex PCR, and the TCRdb table lists in-frame clones only, not all of them. The profile shows 150,000 or so clones, approximately 88% of them singletons. Recruitment covered about 25 US areas and drew participants whose ages spanned about 18 to 100 years. Participants were placed into cohorts based on the clinical history they reported. Specimen: PBMCs or T cells enriched from blood (not recorded which). This TCR was sampled from a woman between 55 and 75 years old who had recovered from COVID-19. V is TRBV7-6 and J is TRBJ2-3; no firm D call. CDR3 region: CASSLSTDTQYF. CDR3 coding DNA: TGTGCCAGCAGCCTTAGCACAGATACGCAGTATTTT. The full variable domain, rest sourced from reference TRBV7-6 and TRBJ2-3, is GAGVSQSPRYKVTKRGQDVALRCDPISGHVSLYWYRQALGQGPEFLTYFNYEAQQDKSGLPNDRFSAERPEGSISTLTIQRTEQRDSAMYRCASSLSTDTQYFGPGTRLTVL.